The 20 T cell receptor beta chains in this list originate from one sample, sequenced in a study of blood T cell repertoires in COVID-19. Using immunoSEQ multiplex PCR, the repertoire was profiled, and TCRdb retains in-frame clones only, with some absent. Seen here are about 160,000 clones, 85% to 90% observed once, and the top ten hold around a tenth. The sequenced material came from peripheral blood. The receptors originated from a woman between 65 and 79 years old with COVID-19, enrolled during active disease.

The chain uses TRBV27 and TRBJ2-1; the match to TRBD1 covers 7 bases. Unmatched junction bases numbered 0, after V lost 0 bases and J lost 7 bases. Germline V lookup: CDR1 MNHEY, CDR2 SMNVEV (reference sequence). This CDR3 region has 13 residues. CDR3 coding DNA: TGTGCCAGCAGTTTATCCAGGGGGAATGAGCAGTTCTTC. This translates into CASSLSRGNEQFF.

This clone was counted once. CDR3 loop: CASSRKTSGGEQFF. The CDR3 DNA reads as TGTGCCAGTAGTAGGAAGACTAGCGGGGGCGAGCAGTTCTTC. The chain uses TRBV19 and TRBJ2-1, with 12 bases identical to TRBD2. Germline CDR1 reads LNHDA; CDR2 reads SQIVND (reference sequence). The CDR3 is made up of 14 amino acids. Unmatched junction bases numbered 5, after V lost 4 bases and J lost 10 bases.

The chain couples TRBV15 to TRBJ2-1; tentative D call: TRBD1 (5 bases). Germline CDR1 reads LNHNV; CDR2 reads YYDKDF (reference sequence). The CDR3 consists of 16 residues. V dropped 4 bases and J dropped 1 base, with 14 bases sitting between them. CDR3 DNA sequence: TGTGCCACCAGCACGAGCGTTGGGGCATCCTACAATGAGCAGTTCTTC. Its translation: CATSTSVGASYNEQFF.

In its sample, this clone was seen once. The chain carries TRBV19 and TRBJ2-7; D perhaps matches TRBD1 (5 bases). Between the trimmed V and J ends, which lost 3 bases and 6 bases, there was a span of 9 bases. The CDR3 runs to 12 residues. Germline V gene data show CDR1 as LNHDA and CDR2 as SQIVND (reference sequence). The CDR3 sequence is CASSMTQAEQYF. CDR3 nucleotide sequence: TGTGCCAGTAGTATGACACAGGCCGAGCAGTACTTC. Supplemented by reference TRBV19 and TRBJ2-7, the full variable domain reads DGGITQSPKYLFRKEGQNVTLSCEQNLNHDAMYWYRQDPGQGLRLIYYSQIVNDFQKGDIAEGYSVSREKKESFPLTVTSAQKNPTAFYLCASSMTQAEQYFGPGTRLTVT.

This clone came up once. The DNA for the CDR3 is TGTGCCAGCATCCCTCCTCTTACAGGGGCAAACACCGGGGAGCTGTTTTTT. Translating gives CASIPPLTGANTGELFF. J is TRBJ2-2 and V is TRBV11-2; 7 positions agree with TRBD1. Germline CDR1 reads SGHAT; CDR2 reads FQNNGV. CDR3 length equals 17 residues. The V and J ends lost 7 bases and 2 bases, in that order; junction bases with no gene match: 13. The full variable domain, its missing parts supplied by reference TRBV11-2 and TRBJ2-2, is EAGVAQSPRYKIIEKRQSVAFWCNPISGHATLYWYQQILGQGPKLLIQFQNNGVVDDSQLPKDRFSAERLKGVDSTLKIQPAKLEDSAVYLCASIPPLTGANTGELFFGEGSRLTVL.

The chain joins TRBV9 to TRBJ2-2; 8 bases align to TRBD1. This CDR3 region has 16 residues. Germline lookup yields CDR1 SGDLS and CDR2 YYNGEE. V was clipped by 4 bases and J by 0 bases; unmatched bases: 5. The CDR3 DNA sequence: TGTGCCAGCAGCCCAAGGGACAGGACGAACACCGGGGAGCTGTTTTTT. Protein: CASSPRDRTNTGELFF.

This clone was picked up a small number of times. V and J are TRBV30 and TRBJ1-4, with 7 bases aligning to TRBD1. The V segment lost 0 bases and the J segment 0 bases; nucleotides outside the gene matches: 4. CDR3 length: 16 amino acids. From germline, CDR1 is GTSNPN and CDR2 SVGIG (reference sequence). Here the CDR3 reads CAWSVPQGATNEKLFF. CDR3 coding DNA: TGTGCCTGGAGTGTACCCCAGGGGGCAACTAATGAAAAACTGTTTTTT.

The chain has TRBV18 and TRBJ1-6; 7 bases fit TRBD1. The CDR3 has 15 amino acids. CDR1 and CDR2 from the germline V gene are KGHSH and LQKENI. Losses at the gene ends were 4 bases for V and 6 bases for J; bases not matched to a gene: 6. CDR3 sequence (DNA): TGTGCCAGCTCACAGGGGGCTGTAGGTAATTCACCCCTCCACTTT. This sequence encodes CASSQGAVGNSPLHF. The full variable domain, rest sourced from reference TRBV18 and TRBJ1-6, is NAGVMQNPRHLVRRRGQEARLRCSPMKGHSHVYWYRQLPEEGLKFMVYLQKENIIDESGMPKERFSAEFPKEGPSILRIQQVVRGDSAAYFCASSQGAVGNSPLHFGNGTRLTVT.

CDR3 in DNA: TGTGCCTGTCTAGGGGGGGGTACCTACAATGAGCAGTTCTTC. It encodes CACLGGGTYNEQFF. The gene calls are TRBV6-5 and TRBJ2-1; a weak D match, TRBD2 (7 bases). Germline V gives CDR1 MNHEY, CDR2 SVGAGI. The V end was cut by 11 bases, the J end by 2 bases, with 16 bases between. The CDR3 length is 14 residues.

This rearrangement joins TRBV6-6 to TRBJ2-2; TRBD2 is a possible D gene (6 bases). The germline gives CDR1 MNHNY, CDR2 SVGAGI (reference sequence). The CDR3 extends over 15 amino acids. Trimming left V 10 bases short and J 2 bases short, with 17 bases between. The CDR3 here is CATSFGGGNTGELFF. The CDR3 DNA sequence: TGTGCCACCTCCTTTGGGGGAGGTAACACCGGGGAGCTGTTTTTT.

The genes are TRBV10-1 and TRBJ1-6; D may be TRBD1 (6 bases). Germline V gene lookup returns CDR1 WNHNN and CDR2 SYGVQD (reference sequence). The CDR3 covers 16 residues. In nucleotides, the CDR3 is TGCGACACGCGTGGGGGCCGCGGCGGTTATAATTCACCCCTCCACTTT. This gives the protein CDTRGGRGGYNSPLHF.

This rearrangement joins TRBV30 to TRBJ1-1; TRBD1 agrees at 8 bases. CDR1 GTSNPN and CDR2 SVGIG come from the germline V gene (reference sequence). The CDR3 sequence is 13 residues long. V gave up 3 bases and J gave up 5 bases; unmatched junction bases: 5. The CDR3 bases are TGTGCCTGGAGCGTAACAGGGGGAACTGAAGCTTTCTTT. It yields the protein CAWSVTGGTEAFF.

CDR3 region: CASSMGQTVMNTEAFF. CDR3 nucleotide sequence: TGCGCCAGCAGCATGGGACAGACCGTAATGAACACTGAAGCTTTCTTT. The chain has TRBV5-1 and TRBJ1-1; 7 nucleotides line up with TRBD1. CDR3 length equals 16 residues. Germline values: CDR1 SGHRS, CDR2 YFSETQ. The J segment lost 0 bases and the V segment lost 4 bases, leaving 9 bases of the junction unmatched.

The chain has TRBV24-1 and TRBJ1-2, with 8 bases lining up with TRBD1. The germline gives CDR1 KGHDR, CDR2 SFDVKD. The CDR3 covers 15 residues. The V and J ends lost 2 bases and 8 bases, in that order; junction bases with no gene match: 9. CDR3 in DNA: TGTGCCACCAGTGATTGGACAGGGCTCCAGGCGGGCTACACCTTC. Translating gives CATSDWTGLQAGYTF.

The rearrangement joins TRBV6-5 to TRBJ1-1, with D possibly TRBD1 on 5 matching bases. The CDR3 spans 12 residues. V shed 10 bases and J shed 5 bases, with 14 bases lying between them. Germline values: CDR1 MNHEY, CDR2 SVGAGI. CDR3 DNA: TGTGCCACGACGGCGGGGGTAACTGAAGCTTTCTTT. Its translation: CATTAGVTEAFF.

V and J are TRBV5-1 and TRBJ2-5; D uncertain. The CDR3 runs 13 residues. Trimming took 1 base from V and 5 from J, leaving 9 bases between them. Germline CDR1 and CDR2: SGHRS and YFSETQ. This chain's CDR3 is CASSLLVRETQYF. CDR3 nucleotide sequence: TGCGCCAGCAGCTTGTTGGTGCGGGAGACCCAGTACTTC.

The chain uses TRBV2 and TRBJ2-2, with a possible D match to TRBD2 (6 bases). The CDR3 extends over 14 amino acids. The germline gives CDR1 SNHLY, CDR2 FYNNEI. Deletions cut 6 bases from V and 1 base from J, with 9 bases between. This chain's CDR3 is CASRSGVNTGELFF. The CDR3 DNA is TGTGCCAGCAGATCGGGGGTGAACACCGGGGAGCTGTTTTTT.

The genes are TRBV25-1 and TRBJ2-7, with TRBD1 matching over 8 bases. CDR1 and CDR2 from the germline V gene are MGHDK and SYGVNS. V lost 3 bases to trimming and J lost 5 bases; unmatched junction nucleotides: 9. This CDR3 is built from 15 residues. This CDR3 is CASSEADRVSHEQYF. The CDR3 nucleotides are TGTGCCAGCAGTGAGGCGGACAGGGTTAGCCACGAGCAGTACTTC.

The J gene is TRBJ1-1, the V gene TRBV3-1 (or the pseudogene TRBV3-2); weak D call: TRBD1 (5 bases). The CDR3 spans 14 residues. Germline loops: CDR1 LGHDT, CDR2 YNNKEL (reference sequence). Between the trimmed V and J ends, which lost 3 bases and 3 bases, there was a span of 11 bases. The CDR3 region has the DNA TGTGCCAGCAGCCAGGGACTACGGGACACTGAAGCTTTCTTT. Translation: CASSQGLRDTEAFF.

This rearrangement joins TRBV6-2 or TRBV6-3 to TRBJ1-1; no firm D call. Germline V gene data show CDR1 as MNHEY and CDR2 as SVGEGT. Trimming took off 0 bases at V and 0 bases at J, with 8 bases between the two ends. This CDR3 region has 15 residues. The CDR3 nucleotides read TGTGCCAGCAGTTACTCCTGGCCCCTGAACACTGAAGCTTTCTTT. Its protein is CASSYSWPLNTEAFF.